These T cell receptor beta chains were read from a single sample in a study of OX40 agonist ivuxolimab in advanced cancers. The repertoire was sequenced with immunoSEQ multiplex PCR; TCRdb's copy has only in-frame clones and lacks some. This sample has some 70,000 clones, with 86% found just once. Sequenced material: CD4+ or CD8+ T cells sorted from blood, taken in a trial of the OX40 agonist ivuxolimab. These receptors came from an adult with an advanced solid tumor such as melanoma, head and neck, liver or kidney cancer. Each CDR3 is given with its conserved first and last residue. Fields, in order: J gene, V gene, clone size, D gene, CDR3 length, CDR3 DNA, CDR3 protein. A D gene is named only where the DNA matches it firmly. Clone size appears in some rows only: once, few, many, or a class for an expanded clone.

>TRBJ1-1|TRBV28|once|.|13
TGTGCCAGCAGTTTGTACAAGAACACTGAAGCTTTCTTT
CASSLYKNTEAFF
>TRBJ2-3|TRBV18|.|.|15
TGTGCCAGCTCACCTTCGACGCTTTGGACAGATACGCAGTATTTT
CASSPSTLWTDTQYF
>TRBJ1-1|TRBV10-3|few|TRBD1|13
TGTGCCATCAAAGGGACAGGAGGAACTGAAGCTTTCTTT
CAIKGTGGTEAFF
>TRBJ2-1|TRBV30|.|.|13
TGTGCCTGGTTCAGGGCGGGGGCAGGCGAGCAGTTCTTC
CAWFRAGAGEQFF
>TRBJ1-2|TRBV9|.|.|15
TGTGCCAGCAGCGTAGGAATGGTCGAGGTCTATGGCTACACCTTC
CASSVGMVEVYGYTF
>TRBJ2-1|TRBV18|once|.|17
TGTGCCAGCTCACCACCGGTTGGGTTTAGCTCCTACAATGAGCAGTTCTTC
CASSPPVGFSSYNEQFF
>TRBJ2-7|TRBV18|.|TRBD1|15
TGTGCCAGCTCAACCCAGCAGGGGGCCGGGTACGAGCAGTACTTC
CASSTQQGAGYEQYF
>TRBJ1-1|TRBV5-8|.|.|13
TGTGCCAGCAGCTACCGTGGGGGGGTAGGGGCTTTCTTT
CASSYRGGVGAFF
>TRBJ2-3|TRBV29-1|.|.|13
TGCAGCGTTGTTCGGGTAAACACAGATACGCAGTATTTT
CSVVRVNTDTQYF
>TRBJ1-2|TRBV6-5|.|.|15
TGTGCCAGCAAGCACACCGGGACATCCCCCTATGGCTACACCTTC
CASKHTGTSPYGYTF
>TRBJ1-4|TRBV5-1|few|.|14
TGCGCCAGCAGCTCCCGGGAGGGCGATGAAAAACTGTTTTTT
CASSSREGDEKLFF
>TRBJ1-1|TRBV30|.|.|14
TGTGCCTGGAGACCCGGACAGTCCAACACTGAAGCTTTCTTT
CAWRPGQSNTEAFF
>TRBJ2-3|TRBV5-1|.|.|12
TGCGCCAGCAGCTTGGGATCAGATACGCAGTATTTT
CASSLGSDTQYF
>TRBJ2-1|TRBV2|.|.|10
TGTGCCAGCAGGGGGACAGAGCAGTTCTTC
CASRGTEQFF
>TRBJ1-5|TRBV28|.|TRBD1|14
TGTGCCAGCAGCATAGGACAGGGTCGTCAGCCCCAGCATTTT
CASSIGQGRQPQHF